Below, 32 T cell receptor beta chains from the same sample are listed, as sequenced in a study of blood T cell repertoires in COVID-19. Profiling relied on immunoSEQ multiplex PCR, and the TCRdb table lists in-frame clones only, not all of them. The sample records about 200,000 clones, about 85% being singletons. Sequenced sample: peripheral blood. The receptors were sampled from an elderly woman with acute or convalescent COVID-19.

The table lists this clone with a count of one. The V gene is TRBV21-1, the J gene TRBJ1-5. TRBV21-1 is noted as a pseudogene. This CDR3 has 14 residues. CDR3 amino acids: CGWSEGCSNQPQHF. CDR3 DNA: TGTGGCTGGTCGGAGGGGTGTAGCAATCAGCCCCAGCATTTT.

This chain links TRBV7-3 with TRBJ1-2, with a weak D call TRBD1 (5 bases). The CDR3 runs 15 residues. The V gene lost 5 bases and the J gene lost 7 bases, with 20 bases spanning the gap. Germline V gives CDR1 SGHTA, CDR2 FQGTGA. The CDR3 spells CASSPAGSPGGGYTF. CDR3 bases: TGTGCCAGCAGCCCCGCCGGGTCTCCGGGGGGTGGCTACACCTTC. The full variable domain, rest sourced from reference TRBV7-3 and TRBJ1-2, is GAGVSQTPSNKVTEKGKYVELRCDPISGHTALYWYRQSLGQGPEFLIYFQGTGAADDSGLPNDRFFAVRPEGSVSTLKIQRTERGDSAVYLCASSPAGSPGGGYTFGSGTRLTVV.

The chain has TRBV10-2 and TRBJ2-1; TRBD1 matches at 8 bases. V shed 3 bases, J shed 3 bases, and the junction held 7 bases outside the gene matches. The length of the CDR3 is 16 residues. Germline CDR1 reads WSHSY; CDR2 reads SAAADI. The CDR3 DNA reads TGCGCCAGCAGTGACCTGGGACAGGAGTTCTACAATGAGCAGTTCTTC. It is translated as CASSDLGQEFYNEQFF.

The chain employs TRBV7-2 and TRBJ2-7; 8 positions match TRBD2. The CDR3 spans 13 residues. CDR1 is SGHTA and CDR2 is FQGNSA in the germline V gene. J gave up 7 bases and V 5 bases, and 7 bases lay outside the gene matches. The CDR3: CASSAGLAREQYF. The CDR3 coding sequence is TGTGCCAGCAGCGCCGGACTAGCTAGGGAGCAGTACTTC.

This clone appeared a few times. The chain is built from TRBV18 and TRBJ2-5; possibly TRBD1 for D (6 bases). Trimming took off 6 bases at V and 5 bases at J, with 16 bases between the two ends. The CDR3 totals 14 residues. From germline, CDR1 is KGHSH and CDR2 LQKENI. Here the CDR3 reads CASSQAGAPETQYF. The CDR3 region has the DNA TGTGCCAGCTCGCAAGCAGGGGCCCCGGAGACCCAGTACTTC.

The V gene is TRBV5-8, the J gene TRBJ2-2; possibly TRBD1 for D (6 bases). Trimming shortened V by 3 bases and J by 4 bases, and 19 bases separated the two germline ends. The germline V gene encodes CDR1 SGHTS and CDR2 YDEGEE. The CDR3 is 17 amino acids. The CDR3 sequence is CASSSTARGVGTGELFF. DNA for the CDR3: TGTGCCAGCAGCTCCACCGCCAGGGGCGTGGGCACCGGGGAGCTGTTTTTT.

The chain couples TRBV5-8 to TRBJ1-2; tentative D call: TRBD1 (5 bases). The CDR3 has 16 residues. Germline values: CDR1 SGHTS, CDR2 YDEGEE. Trimming took 0 bases from V and 1 from J, leaving 13 bases between them. CDR3 bases: TGTGCCAGCAGCTTGGCCTCGGGGGTGAATAACTATGGCTACACCTTC. Translated, it gives CASSLASGVNNYGYTF. The variable domain in full, completed from reference TRBV5-8 and TRBJ1-2, reads EAGVTQSPTHLIKTRGQQATLRCSPISGHTSVYWYQQALGLGLQFLLWYDEGEERNRGNFPPRFSGRQFPNYSSELNVNALELEDSALYLCASSLASGVNNYGYTFGSGTRLTVV.

The rearrangement joins TRBV19 to TRBJ2-2, with D perhaps TRBD1 (5 bases). The V gene's germline CDR1 is LNHDA and CDR2 SQIVND (reference sequence). V was clipped by 2 bases and J by 13 bases, with 11 bases between them. The CDR3 has 12 residues. As DNA, the CDR3 is TGTGCCAGTAGTATATACCAGGGTGCGCTGTTTTTT. Its protein is CASSIYQGALFF.

The chain combines TRBV18 with TRBJ1-3, with D unresolved. This CDR3 is built from 14 residues. Per the germline V gene, CDR1 is KGHSH and CDR2 is LQKENI. V shed 1 base and J shed 8 bases, with 12 bases lying between them. The CDR3 is CASSPLSIRDTIYF. For the CDR3, the DNA is TGTGCCAGCTCACCACTTTCCATTCGAGACACCATATATTTT. Using reference TRBV18 and TRBJ1-3 for the parts outside the CDR3, the full variable domain is NAGVMQNPRHLVRRRGQEARLRCSPMKGHSHVYWYRQLPEEGLKFMVYLQKENIIDESGMPKERFSAEFPKEGPSILRIQQVVRGDSAAYFCASSPLSIRDTIYFGEGSWLTVV.

This clone was seen a handful of times. The chain employs TRBV4-3 and TRBJ2-1; tentative D call: TRBD2 (6 bases). The CDR3 length is 15 residues. Germline values: CDR1 LGHNA, CDR2 YSLEER. Trimming cost V 1 base and J 3 bases, with 10 bases left between them. The CDR3 sequence is CASSQGVAVYNEQFF. CDR3 nucleotide sequence: TGCGCCAGCAGCCAAGGGGTAGCGGTCTACAATGAGCAGTTCTTC.

The gene calls are TRBV13 and TRBJ2-1, with 11 bases that match TRBD2. This CDR3 comprises 15 residues. V shed 4 bases and J 9 bases; nucleotides not matched to a gene: 8. Germline lookup yields CDR1 PRHDT and CDR2 FYEKMQ (reference sequence). The CDR3 loop is CASSSRTSGRTEQFF. CDR3 sequence (DNA): TGTGCCAGCAGCTCAAGAACTAGCGGGAGAACTGAGCAGTTCTTC.

The chain links TRBV19 to TRBJ2-1; the D gene is possibly TRBD2 (6 bases). Trimming removed 7 bases at V and 5 bases at J, with 21 bases between. This CDR3 region has 16 residues. CDR1 LNHDA and CDR2 SQIVND come from the germline V gene (reference sequence). DNA for the CDR3: TGTGCCAGTAATGAGGCTGGGGGACTGCCGGACAATGAGCAGTTCTTC. It is translated as CASNEAGGLPDNEQFF.

This clone has just a few counts. The genes are TRBV2 and TRBJ2-2; 7 bases map to TRBD2. Germline loops: CDR1 SNHLY, CDR2 FYNNEI. The CDR3 loop spans 15 amino acids. The junction had 10 bases not matched to a gene; V was cut back by 8 bases and J by 4 bases. The CDR3 nucleotides read TGTGCCAGCTCTACTAGCGCGCGGGGCACCGGGGAGCTGTTTTTT. Its translation: CASSTSARGTGELFF.

V is TRBV10-3 and J is TRBJ1-1; perhaps TRBD1 as D (5 bases). The CDR3 totals 14 residues. V lost 6 bases and J lost 3, with 14 bases in between. Germline V gives CDR1 ENHRY, CDR2 SYGVKD. The CDR3 here is CAIRYRIADTEAFF. CDR3 nucleotide sequence: TGTGCCATCAGATACAGGATCGCTGACACTGAAGCTTTCTTT.

This chain links TRBV5-1 with TRBJ1-2, with no clear D. Trimming removed 1 base at V and 2 bases at J, with 9 bases between. Germline CDR1 and CDR2: SGHRS and YFSETQ. This CDR3 region has 14 residues. CDR3 residues: CASSLIQSNYGYTF. The CDR3, as DNA: TGCGCCAGCAGCTTGATTCAATCCAACTATGGCTACACCTTC.

The V and J genes are TRBV5-6 and TRBJ2-2; tentatively, D is TRBD2 (6 bases). This CDR3 is 17 amino acids long. Germline V gene sequence: CDR1 SGHDT, CDR2 YYEEEE. Trimming left V 1 base short and J 5 bases short, with 18 bases between. The CDR3 DNA reads TGTGCCAGCAGCTTGTGGGGTCGGGGGTTTTCGACCGGGGAGCTGTTTTTT. It specifies CASSLWGRGFSTGELFF.

As concerns this clone: The sample contains more than one DNA sequence encoding this CDR3. V and J are TRBV18 and TRBJ1-1; D is uncertain. Germline V CDR1 and CDR2: KGHSH, LQKENI. This CDR3 comprises 14 residues. Trimming took off 2 bases at V and 2 bases at J, with 9 bases between the two ends. CDR3 sequence reads: CASSPKQQNTEAFF. The CDR3 DNA reads as TGTGCCAGCTCACCAAAACAGCAAAACACTGAAGCTTTCTTT.

V gene TRBV28 combines with J gene TRBJ2-1; TRBD2 matches 7 bases. Trimming took 6 bases from V and 6 from J; bases not matched to a gene: 8. CDR1 MDHEN and CDR2 SYDVKM come from the germline V gene. The CDR3 spans 14 residues. The CDR3 spells CASRVAGAVNEQFF. Written as DNA, the CDR3 is TGTGCCAGCAGGGTGGCGGGAGCGGTCAATGAGCAGTTCTTC.

The chain joins TRBV9 to TRBJ1-5, with D unclear. V lost 0 bases and J lost 2, with 6 bases in between. The V gene's germline CDR1 is SGDLS and CDR2 YYNGEE. The CDR3 loop spans 14 amino acids. CDR3 sequence (DNA): TGTGCCAGCAGCGTAGATACAGGCAATCAGCCCCAGCATTTT. Amino acid sequence: CASSVDTGNQPQHF.

The chain joins TRBV2 to TRBJ1-6; no firm D call. V shed 6 bases and J shed 7 bases, with 7 bases lying between them. CDR1 is SNHLY and CDR2 is FYNNEI in the germline V gene. The CDR3 is made up of 12 amino acids. For the CDR3, the DNA is TGTGCCAGCAGCCAGTCAAATTCACCCCTCCACTTT. Its translation: CASSQSNSPLHF.

On this clone: Sequence at one end of the junction differs from germline and may be a read error. The chain links TRBV6-2 or TRBV6-3 to TRBJ2-6; D unresolved. The CDR3 is 13 residues long. The germline CDR1 and CDR2 sequences are MNHEY and SVGEGT. The CDR3 reads CASSYSGANVLTF. As DNA, the CDR3 is TGTGCCAGCAGCTACTCTGGGGCCAACGTCCTGACTTTC.

This clone was found a few times. J is TRBJ1-5 and V is TRBV11-2; unclear D gene. Trimming left V 5 bases short and J 4 bases short, with 15 bases between. From germline, CDR1 is SGHAT and CDR2 FQNNGV. The CDR3 covers 15 residues. The CDR3 DNA sequence: TGTGCCAGCAGCCCCCGCGGGAACGGAAATCAGCCCCAGCATTTT. Its protein product is CASSPRGNGNQPQHF.

The V and J genes are TRBV2 and TRBJ1-5, with D maybe TRBD1 (5 bases). The CDR3 has 14 residues. Per the germline V gene, CDR1 is SNHLY and CDR2 is FYNNEI. Deletions cut 3 bases from V and 5 bases from J, with 11 bases between. CDR3 amino acids: CASSDQTVDQPQHF. CDR3 in DNA: TGTGCCAGCAGTGATCAGACAGTAGATCAGCCCCAGCATTTT.

Comments on this clone: A junction boundary mismatches the germline segment, possibly from a read error. The rearrangement links TRBV7-2 to TRBJ2-2; a possible D gene is TRBD1 (6 bases). Looked up from germline, CDR1 is SGHTA and CDR2 is FQGNSA. The CDR3 spans 16 residues. CDR3 bases: TGTGCCAGCAGCCTAGCTAGGCAGGGGCGCACCGGGGAGCTGTTTTTT. Translating it yields CASSLARQGRTGELFF.

This clone was recorded only once. The rearrangement links TRBV10-3 to TRBJ2-1; TRBD1 matches 9 bases. The CDR3 totals 14 residues. From germline, CDR1 is ENHRY and CDR2 SYGVKD. Losses at the gene ends were 10 bases for V and 2 bases for J; bases not matched to a gene: 6. In nucleotides, the CDR3 is TGTGCCACGATGGGACAGGGCGCCTACAATGAGCAGTTCTTC. Residues: CATMGQGAYNEQFF.

V usage is TRBV23-1 and J usage is TRBJ2-1, with a possible D match to TRBD1 (6 bases). TRBV23-1 is an ORF; its function is uncertain. With 8 bases removed from V and 4 bases from J, the gap between germline ends came to 12 bases. The CDR3 is 13 residues long. The CDR3 reads CASLGQNYNEQFF. The CDR3 DNA is TGCGCCAGCCTCGGACAGAATTACAATGAGCAGTTCTTC.

This chain connects TRBV7-9 to TRBJ1-2; a possible D gene is TRBD1 (6 bases). The V gene lost 7 bases and the J gene lost 4 bases, with 13 bases spanning the gap. Germline V gene data show CDR1 as SEHNR and CDR2 as FQNEAQ (reference sequence). This CDR3 spans 13 amino acids. The CDR3 region is CASNKPTGYGYTF. CDR3 in DNA: TGTGCCAGCAACAAACCGACAGGCTATGGCTACACCTTC.

The V and J genes are TRBV27 and TRBJ2-6; 8 bases map to TRBD1. The CDR3 is made up of 17 amino acids. Trimming cost V 5 bases and J 0 bases; bases outside gene matches: 6. Germline V gene sequence: CDR1 MNHEY, CDR2 SMNVEV (reference sequence). The CDR3 sequence: CASSPGQGLSGANVLTF. DNA for the CDR3: TGTGCCAGCAGTCCCGGACAGGGCCTCTCTGGGGCCAACGTCCTGACTTTC.

This chain connects TRBV5-6 to TRBJ2-5; tentatively, D is TRBD2 (6 bases). This CDR3 is 14 amino acids long. V was trimmed by 4 bases and J by 5 bases, leaving 15 bases between them. Germline loops: CDR1 SGHDT, CDR2 YYEEEE. The CDR3 spells CASSPEGLRETQYF. The CDR3 DNA sequence: TGTGCCAGCAGCCCGGAGGGGCTACGGGAGACCCAGTACTTC.

The chain recombines TRBV15 with TRBJ1-5; 8 bases agree with TRBD1. Trimming at V came to 5 bases and at J to 0 bases, leaving 3 bases not matched to a gene. The CDR3 runs 15 residues. Germline CDR1 reads LNHNV; CDR2 reads YYDKDF (reference sequence). The CDR3 nucleotides read TGTGCCACCAGCCGGACAGGGAGTAGCAATCAGCCCCAGCATTTT. Its translation: CATSRTGSSNQPQHF. The entire variable domain, with the rest obtained from reference TRBV15 and TRBJ1-5, is as follows: DAMVIQNPRYQVTQFGKPVTLSCSQTLNHNVMYWYQQKSSQAPKLLFHYYDKDFNNEADTPDNFQSRRPNTSFCFLDIRSPGLGDTAMYLCATSRTGSSNQPQHFGDGTRLSIL.

The V gene is TRBV2, the J gene TRBJ2-1; 9 bases align to TRBD2. The germline V gene encodes CDR1 SNHLY and CDR2 FYNNEI. There are 15 residues in the CDR3. Germline trimming cut 7 bases from V and 7 bases from J; bases unmatched to any gene: 11. The CDR3 nucleotides read TGTGCCAGCATGTCGGTAGCGGGGGTACGGAATGAGCAGTTCTTC. Amino acid sequence: CASMSVAGVRNEQFF.

V gene TRBV2 combines with J gene TRBJ1-1; D not certain. This CDR3 is built from 11 residues. Germline V gene lookup returns CDR1 SNHLY and CDR2 FYNNEI. Trimming stripped 7 bases from V and 1 base from J, with 4 bases between. DNA for the CDR3: TGTGCCAGCACCCGGAACACTGAAGCTTTCTTT. Its translation is CASTRNTEAFF.